The 17 T cell receptor beta chains reported below all come from one sample, sequenced in a study of CD8 T cells in ankylosing spondylitis. TCRdb processed the 5' RACE reads anew with MiXCR; each CDR3 protein has one entry. The sample lists 30,000 to 35,000 distinct CDR3 sequences, about 31% occurring once. The sample comprised synovial fluid, either unsorted or a sorted T cell fraction (not recorded which). Receptors were obtained from a male donor with ankylosing spondylitis.

CDR3 bases: TGTGCCATCCGCCCCCCCCAAGGAGATACGCAGTATTTT. It yields the protein CAIRPPQGDTQYF. The rearrangement joins TRBV10-3 to TRBJ2-3, with unresolved D. The CDR3 covers 13 residues. The V gene lost 8 bases and the J gene lost 5 bases, with 14 bases spanning the gap. CDR1 and CDR2 from the germline V gene are ENHRY and SYGVKD.

V and J are TRBV9 and TRBJ2-1; D unclear. CDR3 length: 15 amino acids. CDR1 and CDR2 from the germline V gene are SGDLS and YYNGEE. Trimming cost V 3 bases and J 8 bases, with 18 bases left between them. The CDR3 protein is CASSALFGPQDEQFF. DNA for the CDR3: TGTGCCAGCAGCGCCCTTTTTGGGCCCCAGGATGAGCAGTTCTTC.

This chain connects TRBV9 to TRBJ2-3; 8 bases line up with TRBD2. V was clipped by 1 base and J by 1 base; unmatched bases: 2. CDR3 length: 15 residues. CDR1 is SGDLS, CDR2 YYNGEE, per germline. CDR3 nucleotides: TGTGCCAGCAGCGTACAAGCGGGAGGCACAGATACGCAGTATTTT. Protein: CASSVQAGGTDTQYF.

This clonotype was counted only a few times. The rearrangement links TRBV7-9 to TRBJ1-1; D is ambiguous. Deletions cut 1 base from V and 3 bases from J, with 6 bases between. Germline assignment: CDR1 SEHNR and CDR2 FQNEAQ (reference sequence). The CDR3 totals 13 residues. The CDR3 protein is CASSLGWDTEAFF. CDR3 sequence (DNA): TGTGCCAGCAGCTTAGGATGGGACACTGAAGCTTTCTTT.

This clonotype was counted many times. This chain links TRBV2 with TRBJ2-7, with D maybe TRBD1 (5 bases). Germline CDR1 and CDR2: SNHLY and FYNNEI. V shed 1 base and J shed 3 bases, with 10 bases lying between them. The CDR3 spans 14 residues. In nucleotides, the CDR3 is TGTGCCAGCAGTGAAGATGGGGCTGGCTACGAGCAGTACGTC. This encodes CASSEDGAGYEQYV.

Within the sample, this clonotype is medium-sized (0.01 to 0.1%). This sequence joins TRBV5-1 and TRBJ2-5, with TRBD2 matching over 9 bases. The V segment lost 6 bases and the J segment 3 bases; nucleotides outside the gene matches: 9. The CDR3 is 15 residues long. Germline assignment: CDR1 SGHRS and CDR2 YFSETQ. The CDR3 region is CASTKRLAGEETQYF. The CDR3, as DNA: TGCGCCAGCACCAAAAGGTTAGCGGGAGAAGAGACCCAGTACTTC. Drawing the rest from reference TRBV5-1 and TRBJ2-5, the complete variable domain is KAGVTQTPRYLIKTRGQQVTLSCSPISGHRSVSWYQQTPGQGLQFLFEYFSETQRNKGNFPGRFSGRQFSNSRSEMNVSTLELGDSALYLCASTKRLAGEETQYFGPGTRLLVL.

This clonotype was counted only a few times. The V gene is TRBV5-1, the J gene TRBJ2-1; D tentatively fits TRBD1 or TRBD2 (5 bases each). CDR1 and CDR2 from the germline V gene are SGHRS and YFSETQ. This CDR3 region has 14 residues. The germline V and J ends were trimmed by 0 bases and 7 bases, with 11 bases remaining between them. The CDR3 reads CASSLVYWGNEQFF. The CDR3 DNA reads as TGCGCCAGCAGCTTGGTGTACTGGGGGAATGAGCAGTTCTTC.

The V call is TRBV27, the J call TRBJ2-1; D is possibly TRBD2 (6 bases). The V gene lost 6 bases and the J gene lost 0 bases, with 15 bases spanning the gap. The CDR3 is 16 residues long. Germline V CDR1 and CDR2: MNHEY, SMNVEV (reference sequence). The CDR3 protein is CASRPLGGGSYNEQFF. For the CDR3, the DNA is TGTGCCAGCAGGCCCTTGGGAGGCGGCTCCTACAATGAGCAGTTCTTC.

The chain uses TRBV7-9 and TRBJ2-1; no reliable D call. The CDR3 is 12 amino acids. Germline values: CDR1 SEHNR, CDR2 FQNEAQ (reference sequence). V was cut by 1 base and J by 8 bases, with 6 bases left in between. Here the CDR3 reads CASSLELDEQFF. The CDR3 DNA reads TGTGCCAGCAGCTTAGAATTAGATGAGCAGTTCTTC.

Ten or more counts support this clonotype. The J gene is TRBJ2-1, the V gene TRBV5-1; TRBD2 is a possible D gene (6 bases). This CDR3 contains 16 residues. Germline V gene data show CDR1 as SGHRS and CDR2 as YFSETQ. Trimming pared 6 bases from V and 3 bases from J, leaving 19 bases between. In nucleotides, the CDR3 is TGCGCCAGCAACCCTACCGGGACTGACTACTACAATGAGCAGTTCTTC. It is translated as CASNPTGTDYYNEQFF.

Regarding this clonotype: A read error may account for a junction end that differs from germline. The V and J genes are TRBV11-2 and TRBJ2-2, with TRBD1 as a possible D gene (6 bases). CDR1 is SGHAT and CDR2 is FQNNGV in the germline V gene. This CDR3 is built from 16 residues. The CDR3 spells CASSSTGTTNTGELLF. CDR3 DNA: TGTGCCAGCAGCTCAACCGGGACAACGAACACCGGGGAGCTGTTGTTT.

This chain connects TRBV6-4 to TRBJ2-3; 7 bases map to TRBD2. The CDR3 has 16 residues. CDR1 is MRHNA, CDR2 SNTAGT, per germline. With 3 bases clipped from V and 2 bases from J, the junction kept 8 bases outside the gene matches. The CDR3 coding sequence is TGTGCCAGCAGTGAGGAAAGCGGGAAACACACAGATACGCAGTATTTT. Translating gives CASSEESGKHTDTQYF.

The chain is built from TRBV25-1 and TRBJ2-3; D call uncertain. Trimming took 3 bases from V and 9 from J, leaving 7 bases between them. The CDR3 totals 11 residues. Germline V gene lookup returns CDR1 MGHDK and CDR2 SYGVNS. CDR3 sequence (DNA): TGTGCCAGCAGTGACTACAGCACGCAGTATTTT. It yields the protein CASSDYSTQYF.

CDR3 region: CASSYSEQITEAFF. CDR3 nucleotides: TGTGCCAGCAGTTACTCCGAGCAGATCACTGAAGCTTTCTTT. The chain is built from TRBV6-5 and TRBJ1-1; D is undetermined. Trimming removed 0 bases from V and 4 bases from J, with 9 bases in between. CDR3 length equals 14 residues. The germline V gene encodes CDR1 MNHEY and CDR2 SVGAGI.

This clonotype was counted ten times or more. The J gene is TRBJ1-1, the V gene TRBV24-1; D may be TRBD1 (5 bases). Trimming removed 5 bases from V and 3 bases from J, with 12 bases in between. The length of the CDR3 is 14 residues. In germline, CDR1 is KGHDR, CDR2 SFDVKD. Here the CDR3 DNA reads TGTGCCACCAGTGCCCAGGGCGGGGACACTGAAGCTTTCTTT. Its translation is CATSAQGGDTEAFF.

This clonotype was recorded many times. V gene TRBV7-9 combines with J gene TRBJ2-1, with 12 bases fitting TRBD2. Trimming took 6 bases from V and 9 from J; bases not matched to a gene: 12. The CDR3 consists of 16 residues. Germline V gene lookup returns CDR1 SEHNR and CDR2 FQNEAQ (reference sequence). For the CDR3, the DNA is TGTGCCAGCAGTTCCATAAGGACTAGCGGGAAGGGTGAGCAGTTCTTC. Protein product: CASSSIRTSGKGEQFF. Looking up the rest from reference TRBV7-9 and TRBJ2-1 gives the full variable domain: DTGVSQNPRHKITKRGQNVTFRCDPISEHNRLYWYRQTLGQGPEFLTYFQNEAQLEKSRLLSDRFSAERPKGSFSTLEIQRTEQGDSAMYLCASSSIRTSGKGEQFFGPGTRLTVL.

This clonotype was observed many times. The chain combines TRBV11-2 with TRBJ1-4; the D is unclear. The germline gives CDR1 SGHAT, CDR2 FQNNGV. Deletions cut 1 base from V and 8 bases from J, with 14 bases between. The CDR3 extends over 15 amino acids. In DNA form, the CDR3 reads TGTGCCAGCAGCTTAGGAGCGCAGAGTGGGGAAAAACTGTTTTTT. Protein product: CASSLGAQSGEKLFF.